Listed here are 2 T cell receptor beta chains from one sample, sequenced in a study of shared clonotypes between healthy human individuals. CD45RO-negative CD8 cells positively selected for CCR7 made up the naive population, which excluded terminally differentiated effector memory CD45RA+ cells. TCRdb keeps only in-frame clones here, not all; method: immunoSEQ multiplex PCR. The sample shows a few million clones, just under 95% of them seen only once. Sequencing was carried out using naive CD8+ T cells from PBMCs. The source is a man aged 18 to 29 in good health. Some clones in this sample may be carry-over from other donors' samples.

This chain links TRBV6-1 with TRBJ2-7; D may be TRBD2 (5 bases). This CDR3 spans 16 amino acids. In germline, CDR1 is MNHNS, CDR2 SASEGT. Trimming cost V 2 bases and J 3 bases, with 17 bases left between them. CDR3 in DNA: TGTGCCAGCAGTGAACGCGGGCTCTTTCCCAACTACGAGCAGTACTTC. This encodes CASSERGLFPNYEQYF.

The chain uses TRBV11-1 and TRBJ2-7; D gene ambiguous. CDR3 length: 13 residues. V was cut by 0 bases and J by 6 bases, with 9 bases left in between. Germline CDR1 reads SGHAT; CDR2 reads FQDESV (reference sequence). The CDR3 loop reads CASSLAQRVEQYF. The CDR3 nucleotides are TGTGCCAGCAGCTTAGCGCAAAGGGTCGAGCAGTACTTC.